This T cell receptor (beta chain) originates from a study of a mutant IDH1 vaccine in newly diagnosed glioma. Study-level information: Averaging approximately 40 years of age, treated patients were about 60% male and around 40% female.

Time point noted: baseline, week 1 (first vaccination visit). Treatment indicated: pre-vaccination baseline after standard-of-care therapy. New WHO grade 3 or 4 astrocytomas that were IDH1-mutant and ATRX-lost occurred in the donors. Repertoires were generated with immunoSEQ multiplex PCR, while TCRdb's copy carries only in-frame clones and drops some. Of some 87,000 clones listed, around three quarters were seen once; the top ten hold 6.5% to 9.5%. Per the germline V gene, CDR1 is SNHLY and CDR2 is FYNNEI. V lost 6 bases to trimming and J lost 10 bases, with 19 bases between them. CDR3 length: 14 amino acids.

This material consisted of PBMCs, taken from a glioma patient treated with radiotherapy, temozolomide or both. The sequence was collected from a man between 40 and 49 years old with glioma. The rearrangement joins TRBV2 to TRBJ2-1; TRBD2 might be the D (5 bases). CDR3 loop: CASRDFPSQSEQFF. Here the CDR3 DNA reads TGTGCCAGCAGGGACTTCCCCTCGCAAAGCGAGCAGTTCTTC.